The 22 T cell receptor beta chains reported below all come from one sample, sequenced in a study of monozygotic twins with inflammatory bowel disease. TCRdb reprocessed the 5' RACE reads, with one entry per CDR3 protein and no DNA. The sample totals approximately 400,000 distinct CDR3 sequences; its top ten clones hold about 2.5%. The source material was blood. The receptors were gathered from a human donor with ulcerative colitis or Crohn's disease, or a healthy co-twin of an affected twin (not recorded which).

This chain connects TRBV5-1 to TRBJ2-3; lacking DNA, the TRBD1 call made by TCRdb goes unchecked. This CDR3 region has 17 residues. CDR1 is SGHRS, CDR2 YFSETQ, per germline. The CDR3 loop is CASSSGGRYYSQDTQYF.

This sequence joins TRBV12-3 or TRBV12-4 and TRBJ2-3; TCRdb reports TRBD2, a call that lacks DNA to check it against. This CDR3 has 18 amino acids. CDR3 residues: CASSRRRLAGGPTDTQYF.

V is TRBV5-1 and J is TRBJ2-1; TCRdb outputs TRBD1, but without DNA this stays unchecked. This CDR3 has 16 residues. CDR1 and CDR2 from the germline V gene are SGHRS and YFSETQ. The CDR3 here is CASSLRTGLVYNEQFF. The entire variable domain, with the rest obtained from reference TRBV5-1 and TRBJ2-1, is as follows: KAGVTQTPRYLIKTRGQQVTLSCSPISGHRSVSWYQQTPGQGLQFLFEYFSETQRNKGNFPGRFSGRQFSNSRSEMNVSTLELGDSALYLCASSLRTGLVYNEQFFGPGTRLTVL.

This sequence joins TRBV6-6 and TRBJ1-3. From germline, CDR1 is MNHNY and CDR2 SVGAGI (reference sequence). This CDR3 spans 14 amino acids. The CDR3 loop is CASSTKDGGNTIYF.

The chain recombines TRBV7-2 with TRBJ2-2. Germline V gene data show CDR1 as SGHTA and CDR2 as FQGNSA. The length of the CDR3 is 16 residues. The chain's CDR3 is CASSLGLHGDTGELFF.

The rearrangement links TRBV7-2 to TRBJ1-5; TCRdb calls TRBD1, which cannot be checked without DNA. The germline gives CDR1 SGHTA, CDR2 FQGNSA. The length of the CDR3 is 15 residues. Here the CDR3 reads CASSLAGRGPQPQHF.

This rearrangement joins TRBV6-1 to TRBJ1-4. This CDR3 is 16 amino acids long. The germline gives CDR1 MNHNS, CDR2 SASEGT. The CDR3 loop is CASSASQLSANEKLFF.

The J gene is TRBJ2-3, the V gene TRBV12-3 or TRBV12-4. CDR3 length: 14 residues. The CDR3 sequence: CASSLDRFTDTQYF.

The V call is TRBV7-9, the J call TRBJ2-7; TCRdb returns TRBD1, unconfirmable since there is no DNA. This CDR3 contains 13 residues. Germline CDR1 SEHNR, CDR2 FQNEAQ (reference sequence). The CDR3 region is CASVPRSSYEQYF.

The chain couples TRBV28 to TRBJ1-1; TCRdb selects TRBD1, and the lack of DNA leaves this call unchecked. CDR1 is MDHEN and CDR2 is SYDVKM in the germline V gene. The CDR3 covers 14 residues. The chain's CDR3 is CASRSDRVVTEAFF.

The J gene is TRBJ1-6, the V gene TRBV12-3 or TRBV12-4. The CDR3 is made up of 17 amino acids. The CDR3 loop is CASSSRAGSSYNSPLHF.

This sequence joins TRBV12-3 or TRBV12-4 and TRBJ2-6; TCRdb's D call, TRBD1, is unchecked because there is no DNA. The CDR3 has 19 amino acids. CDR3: CASSLPPLQGQAGANVLTF.

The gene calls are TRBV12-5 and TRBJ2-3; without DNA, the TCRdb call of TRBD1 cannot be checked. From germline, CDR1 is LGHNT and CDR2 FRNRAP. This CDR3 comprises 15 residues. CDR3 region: CASGVGQSSTDTQYF.

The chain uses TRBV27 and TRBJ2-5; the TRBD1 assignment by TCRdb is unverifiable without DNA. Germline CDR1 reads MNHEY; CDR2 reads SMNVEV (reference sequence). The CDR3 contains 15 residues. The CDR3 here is CASSLTAPYQETQYF.

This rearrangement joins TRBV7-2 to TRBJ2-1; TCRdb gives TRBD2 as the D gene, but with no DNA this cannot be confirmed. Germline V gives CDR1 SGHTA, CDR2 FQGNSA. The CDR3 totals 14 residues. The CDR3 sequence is CASSPRTSGGEQFF. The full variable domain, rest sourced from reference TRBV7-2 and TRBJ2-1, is GAGVSQSPSNKVTEKGKDVELRCDPISGHTALYWYRQSLGQGLEFLIYFQGNSAPDKSGLPSDRFSAERTGGSVSTLTIQRTQQEDSAVYLCASSPRTSGGEQFFGPGTRLTVL.

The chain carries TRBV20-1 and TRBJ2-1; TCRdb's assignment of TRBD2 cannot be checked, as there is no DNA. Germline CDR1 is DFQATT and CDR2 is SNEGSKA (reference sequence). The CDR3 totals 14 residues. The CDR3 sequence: CSAYGARTYNEQFF.

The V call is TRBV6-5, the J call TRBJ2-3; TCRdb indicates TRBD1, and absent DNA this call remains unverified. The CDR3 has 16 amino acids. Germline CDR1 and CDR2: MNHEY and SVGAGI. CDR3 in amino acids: CASSYRTPGVGDTQYF.

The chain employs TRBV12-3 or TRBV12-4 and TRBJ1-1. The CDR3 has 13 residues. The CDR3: CASSLLRNTEAFF.

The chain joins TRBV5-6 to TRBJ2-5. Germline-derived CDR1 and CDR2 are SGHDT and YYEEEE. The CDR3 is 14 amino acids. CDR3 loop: CASSSGHQSETQYF. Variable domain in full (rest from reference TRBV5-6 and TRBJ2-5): DAGVTQSPTHLIKTRGQQVTLRCSPKSGHDTVSWYQQALGQGPQFIFQYYEEEERQRGNFPDRFSGHQFPNYSSELNVNALLLGDSALYLCASSSGHQSETQYFGPGTRLLVL.

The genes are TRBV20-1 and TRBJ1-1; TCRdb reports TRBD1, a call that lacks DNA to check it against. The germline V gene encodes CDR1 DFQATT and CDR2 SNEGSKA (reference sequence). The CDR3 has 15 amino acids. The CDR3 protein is CSARRRGTGGTEAFF.

The CDR3 region is CAISRKAYEQYF. The chain carries TRBV10-3 and TRBJ2-7. The CDR3 is 12 residues long. In germline, CDR1 is ENHRY, CDR2 SYGVKD.

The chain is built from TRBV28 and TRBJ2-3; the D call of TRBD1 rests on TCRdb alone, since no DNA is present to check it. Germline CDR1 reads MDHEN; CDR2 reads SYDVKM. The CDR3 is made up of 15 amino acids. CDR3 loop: CASSADTPSTDTQYF. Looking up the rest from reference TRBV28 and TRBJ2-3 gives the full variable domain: DVKVTQSSRYLVKRTGEKVFLECVQDMDHENMFWYRQDPGLGLRLIYFSYDVKMKEKGDIPEGYSVSREKKERFSLILESASTNQTSMYLCASSADTPSTDTQYFGPGTRLTVL.